Here is one T cell receptor beta chain with its context. V lost 4 bases to trimming and J lost 7 bases, with 13 bases between them. Germline V gives CDR1 LNHDA, CDR2 SQIVND (reference sequence). There are 14 residues in the CDR3. This sample is drawn from a study of blood T cell repertoires in COVID-19. Across the study: Sample material is recorded as cDNA or gDNA derived from T cells, B-cell-depleted T cells, or PBMCs.

Libraries were prepared by immunoSEQ multiplex PCR; TCRdb keeps only in-frame clonotypes and omits some of them. Of under 200,000 clones listed, roughly four fifths are singletons. The specimen sequenced was PBMCs or T cells enriched from blood (not recorded which). The rearrangement joins TRBV19 to TRBJ1-4; no clear D. This receptor was taken from a man in his forties or fifties who had recovered from COVID-19. DNA of the CDR3: TGTGCCAGTAGTAGGTCAACTGGTGCTGAAAAACTGTTTTTT. Residues: CASSRSTGAEKLFF. Full variable domain (missing parts from reference TRBV19 and TRBJ1-4): DGGITQSPKYLFRKEGQNVTLSCEQNLNHDAMYWYRQDPGQGLRLIYYSQIVNDFQKGDIAEGYSVSREKKESFPLTVTSAQKNPTAFYLCASSRSTGAEKLFFGSGTQLSVL.